Sequencing of this TCR beta chain was carried out in a study of radiotherapy plus CTLA-4 blockade in lung cancer. Study-wide results and limits: Blood-borne expansion of tumor-derived TCR clones followed radiotherapy plus ipilimumab. Early shifts in blood T cell clones, with interferon-beta, reportedly predicted response best.

On this clone itself: Its antigen is currently unknown.

Ipilimumab-mediated CTLA-4 blockade plus focal radiation was given to patients having chemo-refractory metastatic non-small-cell lung cancer. Generated by immunoSEQ multiplex PCR, the TCRdb table keeps only in-frame clones and is missing some. The sample includes 100,000 or so clones, about four fifths seen only once; the top ten take about 26%. The germline V gene encodes CDR1 SGHTA and CDR2 FQGTGA. The CDR3 is made up of 16 amino acids. The V gene end was trimmed by 2 bases and the J gene end by 6 bases; junction bases not matched to a gene: 9. This sequence originates from a human donor with non-small cell lung cancer that progressed on radiotherapy plus ipilimumab. The starting material was peripheral blood, obtained from a patient treated with radiotherapy plus ipilimumab. The chain links TRBV7-3 to TRBJ2-3, with 9 positions matching TRBD2. As DNA, the CDR3 is TGTGCCAGCAGCTTAGGGATAGCGGGAGTTACTGATACGCAGTATTTT. Translation: CASSLGIAGVTDTQYF.